The T cell receptor beta chain under discussion was sequenced for a study of blood T cell repertoires in COVID-19 (dated by TCRdb to 2020 to 2021). About the full investigation: Samples from collaborators originated in the United States, Italy and Spain and spanned both the acute and convalescent phases of COVID-19. The material from the prospective study consisted of cDNA or gDNA derived from T cells, B-cell-depleted T cells, or PBMCs. The dataset comprised deeply sampled blood TCRbeta repertoires from subjects exposed to, actively infected with, or recovered from COVID-19. The repertoires were made available in a free public database intended to serve as a resource for research on the immune response to SARS-CoV-2. Samples came from the ongoing ImmuneRACE study (first 160 participants) plus 1,254 subjects from 6 global collaborators. The sample metadata nearly always contained a de-identified subject ID, COVID-19 status, age in years and sex. HLA class I and class II types, where available, came from metadata supplied by the sample provider rather than from assay-based typing.

CDR1 KGHDR and CDR2 SFDVKD are derived from the germline V gene. From its cysteine to its phenylalanine, the CDR3 spans 14 amino acids. Only the CDR3 portion is preserved as DNA: 42 bases, with reading frame beginning at the first base. A distance of 12 bases separates the germline ends of V and J, which lose 9 bases and 0 bases respectively. Study-wide conclusions, independent of this receptor: How much clinical and demographic metadata was included differed by source and by participant, and the metadata was provided uncurated.

In regard to this clone: Its specific antigen is unknown. One base away there is no much larger clone; base qualities are not given.

Enrolling through a virtual design, the prospective study's participants ranged in age from about 18 to 89 years and lived across approximately 25 United States geographic areas. In the prospective study, participants were assigned to cohorts based on the clinical history participants reported in a screening survey and a study questionnaire. For ImmuneRACE Cohort 3, a participant was defined as recovered based on two consecutive negative NP/OP PCR tests, clearance by a healthcare professional, or resolution of symptoms. Mobile phlebotomists in the prospective study collected whole blood, serum and a nasopharyngeal or oropharyngeal swab from every participant. Participants in the prospective study had the option to provide additional blood draws and questionnaires over a 2-month period. Blood samples from the prospective study were shipped frozen or at room temperature prior to DNA extraction. TCRbeta CDR3 regions were amplified from genomic DNA by means of the immunoSEQ Assay, a bias-controlled multiplex PCR. In the paper's pipeline: The number of nucleated cells in each sample was estimated by amplification of reference gene primers within the assay. To quantify the absolute abundance of each unique TCRbeta CDR3 rearrangement, sequence reads were collapsed and filtered. For each sample, productive Simpson clonality was calculated as the square root of Simpson's diversity index over productive rearrangements. TCRdb obtained this table from immuneACCESS and retained in-frame rearrangements with V and J assigned. These tables miss some clones; where compared with another copy, unresolved V genes account for less than half of the shortfall, and the remainder is unexplained. That table supplies the V and J calls and clone size; D and trimming were determined from the DNA. For this sample the table gives over 200,000 clones, of which roughly four fifths were detected only once. The ten largest account for about 1.8% of the sample.

The chain employs TRBV24-1 and TRBJ2-3, with TRBD2 perhaps the D gene, on 6 matching bases. The material sequenced was PBMCs or T cells enriched from blood (not recorded which). The TCR was taken from a man aged 55 to 70 who had recovered from COVID-19. Here is the DNA: TGTGCCACCCACGGCGGGAAAAGCACAGATACGCAGTATTTT. Its protein is CATHGGKSTDTQYF.